The TCR beta chain described here comes from a study of blood T cell repertoires in COVID-19. After removal of 3 bases from V and 5 bases from J, the junction contained 8 bases not matched to a gene. The CDR3 spans 16 residues. CDR1 is MGHRA and CDR2 is YSYEKL in the germline V gene. The table came from immunoSEQ multiplex PCR; TCRdb's copy has only in-frame clones and leaves some out. The sample consists of some 62,000 clones, roughly 89% of them appearing once. This clone was detected only a few times. The receptor's source is a woman older than 75 with acute or convalescent COVID-19. The sample consisted of peripheral blood. This rearrangement joins TRBV4-1 to TRBJ2-3, with 10 bases matching TRBD1. The CDR3 reads CASSQEGQGIGDTQYF. The CDR3 DNA is TGCGCCAGCAGCCAGGAGGGACAGGGGATCGGAGATACGCAGTATTTT.